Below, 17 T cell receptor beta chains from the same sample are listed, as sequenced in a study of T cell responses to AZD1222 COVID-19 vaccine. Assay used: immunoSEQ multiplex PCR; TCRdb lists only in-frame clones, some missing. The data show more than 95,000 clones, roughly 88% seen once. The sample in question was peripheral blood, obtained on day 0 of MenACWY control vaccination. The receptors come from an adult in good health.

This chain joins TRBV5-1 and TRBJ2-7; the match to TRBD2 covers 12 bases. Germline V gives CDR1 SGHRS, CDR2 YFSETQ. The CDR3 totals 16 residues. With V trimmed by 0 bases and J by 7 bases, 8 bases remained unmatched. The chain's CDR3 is CASSLVASGGAGEQYF. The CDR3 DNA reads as TGCGCCAGCAGCTTGGTAGCTAGCGGGGGGGCCGGTGAGCAGTACTTC.

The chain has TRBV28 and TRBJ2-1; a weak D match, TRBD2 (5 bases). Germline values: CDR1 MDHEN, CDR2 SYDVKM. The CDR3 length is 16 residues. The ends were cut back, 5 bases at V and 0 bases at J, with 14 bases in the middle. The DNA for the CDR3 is TGTGCCAGCAGTCCCCGTGTGGGGAGCTCCTACAATGAGCAGTTCTTC. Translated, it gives CASSPRVGSSYNEQFF. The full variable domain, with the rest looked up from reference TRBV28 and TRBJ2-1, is DVKVTQSSRYLVKRTGEKVFLECVQDMDHENMFWYRQDPGLGLRLIYFSYDVKMKEKGDIPEGYSVSREKKERFSLILESASTNQTSMYLCASSPRVGSSYNEQFFGPGTRLTVL.

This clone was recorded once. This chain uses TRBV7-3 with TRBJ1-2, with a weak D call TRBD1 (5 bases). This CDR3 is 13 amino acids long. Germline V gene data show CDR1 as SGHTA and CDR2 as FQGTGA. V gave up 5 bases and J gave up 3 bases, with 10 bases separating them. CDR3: CASSQGNDYGYTF. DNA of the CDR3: TGTGCCAGCAGCCAGGGTAACGACTATGGCTACACCTTC.

CDR3 coding DNA: TGCGCCAGCAGCCAAGATCGAGCTCAGGGGTTTAACTATGGCTACACCTTC. Its protein is CASSQDRAQGFNYGYTF. The J gene is TRBJ1-2, the V gene TRBV4-3; a weak D match, TRBD1 (6 bases). V lost 0 bases and J 1 base, leaving 15 bases between the germline ends. The V gene's germline CDR1 is LGHNA and CDR2 YSLEER. The CDR3 covers 17 residues.

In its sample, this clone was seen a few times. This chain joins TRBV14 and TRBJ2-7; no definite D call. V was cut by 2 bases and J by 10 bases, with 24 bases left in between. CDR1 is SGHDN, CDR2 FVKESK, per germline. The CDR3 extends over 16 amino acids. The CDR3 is CASSQSLSGLLGFQYF. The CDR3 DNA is TGTGCCAGCAGCCAATCCCTAAGTGGTTTGTTGGGTTTTCAGTACTTC.

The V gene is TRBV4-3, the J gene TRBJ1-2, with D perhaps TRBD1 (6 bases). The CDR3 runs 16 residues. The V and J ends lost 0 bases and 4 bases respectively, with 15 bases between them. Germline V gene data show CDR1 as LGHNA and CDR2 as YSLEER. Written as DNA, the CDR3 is TGCGCCAGCAGCCAAGATCTGACAGGAGCCTTCTATGGCTACACCTTC. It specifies CASSQDLTGAFYGYTF.

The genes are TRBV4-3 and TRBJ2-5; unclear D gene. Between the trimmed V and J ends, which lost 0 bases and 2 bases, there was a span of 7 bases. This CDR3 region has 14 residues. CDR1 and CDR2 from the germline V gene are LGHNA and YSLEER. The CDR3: CASSQEPGQETQYF. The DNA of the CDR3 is TGCGCCAGCAGCCAAGAACCCGGGCAAGAGACCCAGTACTTC.

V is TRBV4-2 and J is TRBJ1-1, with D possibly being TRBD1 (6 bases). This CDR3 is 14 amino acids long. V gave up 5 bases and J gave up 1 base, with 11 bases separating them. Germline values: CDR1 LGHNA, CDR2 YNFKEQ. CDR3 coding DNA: TGTGCCAGCAGCTCACAGGGTTCGAACACTGAAGCTTTCTTT. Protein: CASSSQGSNTEAFF.

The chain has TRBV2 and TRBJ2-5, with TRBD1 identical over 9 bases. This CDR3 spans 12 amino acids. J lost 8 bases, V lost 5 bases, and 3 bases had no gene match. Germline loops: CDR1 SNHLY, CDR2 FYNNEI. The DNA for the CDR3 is TGTGCCAGCAGTTGGGACAGGGATACCCAGTACTTC. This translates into CASSWDRDTQYF.

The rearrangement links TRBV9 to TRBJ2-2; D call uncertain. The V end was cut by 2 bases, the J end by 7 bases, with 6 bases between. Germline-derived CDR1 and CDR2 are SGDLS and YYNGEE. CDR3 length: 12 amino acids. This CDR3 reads CASSVLGGELFF. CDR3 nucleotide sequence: TGTGCCAGCAGCGTCTTGGGCGGGGAGCTGTTTTTT.

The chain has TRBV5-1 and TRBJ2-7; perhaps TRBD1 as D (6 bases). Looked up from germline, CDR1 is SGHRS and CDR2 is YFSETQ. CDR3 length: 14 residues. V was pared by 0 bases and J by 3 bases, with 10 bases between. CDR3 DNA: TGCGCCAGCAGCTTGGGACAGGCGAACTACGAGCAGTACTTC. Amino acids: CASSLGQANYEQYF.

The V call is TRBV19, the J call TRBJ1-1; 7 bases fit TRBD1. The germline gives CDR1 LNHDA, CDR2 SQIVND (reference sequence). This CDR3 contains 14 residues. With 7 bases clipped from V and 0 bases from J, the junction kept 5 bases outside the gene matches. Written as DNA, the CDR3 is TGTGCCAGTACACGACAGGGATTGAACACTGAAGCTTTCTTT. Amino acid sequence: CASTRQGLNTEAFF.

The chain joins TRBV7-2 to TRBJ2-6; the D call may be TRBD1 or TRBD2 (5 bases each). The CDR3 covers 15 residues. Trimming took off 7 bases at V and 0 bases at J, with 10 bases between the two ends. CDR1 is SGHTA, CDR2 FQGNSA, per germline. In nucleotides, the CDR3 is TGTGCCAGCACCCCGGGGCTCTCTGGGGCCAACGTCCTGACTTTC. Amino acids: CASTPGLSGANVLTF.

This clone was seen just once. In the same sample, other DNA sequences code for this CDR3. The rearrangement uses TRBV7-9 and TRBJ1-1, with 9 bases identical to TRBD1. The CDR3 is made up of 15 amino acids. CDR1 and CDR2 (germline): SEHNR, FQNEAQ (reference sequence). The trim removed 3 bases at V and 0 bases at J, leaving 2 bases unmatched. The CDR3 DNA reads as TGTGCCAGCAGCTTGGGACAGGGCATGAACACTGAAGCTTTCTTT. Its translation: CASSLGQGMNTEAFF.

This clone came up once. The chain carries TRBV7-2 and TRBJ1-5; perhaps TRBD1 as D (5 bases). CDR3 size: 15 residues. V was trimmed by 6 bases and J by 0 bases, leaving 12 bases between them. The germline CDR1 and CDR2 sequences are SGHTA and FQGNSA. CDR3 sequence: CASSRTFYSNQPQHF. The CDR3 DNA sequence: TGTGCCAGCAGTCGGACATTTTATAGCAATCAGCCCCAGCATTTT.

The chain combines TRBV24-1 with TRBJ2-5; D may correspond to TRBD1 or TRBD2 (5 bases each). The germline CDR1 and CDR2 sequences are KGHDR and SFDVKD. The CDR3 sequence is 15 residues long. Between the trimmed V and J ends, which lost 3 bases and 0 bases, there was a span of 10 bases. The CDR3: CATSDPGHYQETQYF. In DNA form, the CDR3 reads TGTGCCACCAGTGATCCGGGGCACTACCAAGAGACCCAGTACTTC.

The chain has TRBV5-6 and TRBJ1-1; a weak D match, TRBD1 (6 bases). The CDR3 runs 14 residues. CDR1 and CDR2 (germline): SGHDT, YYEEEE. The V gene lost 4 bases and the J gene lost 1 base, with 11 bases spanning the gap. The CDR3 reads CASSRTARNTEAFF. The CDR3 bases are TGTGCCAGCAGCAGGACAGCGAGGAACACTGAAGCTTTCTTT.